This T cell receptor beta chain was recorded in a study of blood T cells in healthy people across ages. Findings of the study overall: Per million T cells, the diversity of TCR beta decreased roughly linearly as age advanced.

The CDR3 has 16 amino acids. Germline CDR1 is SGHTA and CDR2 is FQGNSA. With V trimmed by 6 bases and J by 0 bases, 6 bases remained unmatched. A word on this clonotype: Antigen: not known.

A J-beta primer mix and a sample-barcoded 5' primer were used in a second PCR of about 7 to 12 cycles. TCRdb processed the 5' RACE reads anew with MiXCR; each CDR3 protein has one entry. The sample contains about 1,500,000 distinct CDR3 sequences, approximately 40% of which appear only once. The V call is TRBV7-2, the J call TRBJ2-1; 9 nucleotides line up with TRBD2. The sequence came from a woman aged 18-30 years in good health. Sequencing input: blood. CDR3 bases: TGTGCCAGCAGACGTAGCGGGAGCTCCTCCTACAATGAGCAGTTCTTC. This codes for CASRRSGSSSYNEQFF.